The text below deals with one T cell receptor (beta chain). This entry is derived from a study of blood T cell repertoires in COVID-19. Study as a whole: COVID-19 samples, acute and convalescent, were from the United States, Italy and Spain.

Sequenced by immunoSEQ multiplex PCR; TCRdb stores in-frame clones only, minus some. This table holds roughly 97,000 clones, roughly nine tenths found once. Germline V gene lookup returns CDR1 LNHDA and CDR2 SQIVND (reference sequence). This CDR3 has 13 residues. V lost 5 bases to trimming and J lost 12 bases, with 17 bases between them. This sequence was found in a human donor in a cohort sampled during active COVID-19. Sequenced sample: peripheral blood. V and J are TRBV19 and TRBJ2-1; D is uncertain. The CDR3 loop reads CASSPSRGNRQFF. CDR3 DNA sequence: TGTGCCAGTAGTCCCTCCAGAGGTAATCGGCAGTTCTTC.